This TCR beta chain derives from a study of T cells in Graves' hyperthyroidism and ophthalmopathy. Amplification of TCR beta CDR3 regions used RNA as the template. The study used the HTBI primer set for a first-round RT-PCR of the TCR CDR3. MiXCR, run by TCRdb on the multiplex PCR reads, gives a single entry per CDR3 protein. The top ten hold approximately 8.4% of the sample, which has about 540,000 distinct CDR3 sequences, 35% to 55% seen once. Germline CDR1 is SNHLY and CDR2 is FYNNEI. This CDR3 contains 15 residues. Trimming cost V 11 bases and J 4 bases; bases outside gene matches: 17. Worth noting for this clonotype: No antigen is known for it.

Findings and limits, study-wide: Researchers report that a 13 V-J model separated ophthalmopathy from stable hyperthyroidism.

This chain uses TRBV2 with TRBJ2-7; TRBD2 aligns across 7 bases. The receptor was derived from a woman between 18 and 29 years old with Graves' hyperthyroidism. The specimen was peripheral blood or thyroid tissue (not recorded which). CDR3 in amino acids: CAWIYSGPEGYEQYF. The CDR3 nucleotides read TGTGCCTGGATCTATAGCGGGCCTGAGGGGTACGAGCAGTACTTC.